These 26 T cell receptor beta chains originate from one sample sequenced in a study of chemoradiotherapy in HPV16-positive cancers. Profiling relied on immunoSEQ multiplex PCR, and the TCRdb table lists in-frame clones only, not all of them. The sample includes some 9,600 clones, around 66% of them seen just once. The sample was gathered from a patient who underwent chemoradiotherapy. These receptors were obtained from a human donor with HPV-associated anogenital cancer.

The rearrangement links TRBV7-3 to TRBJ1-6; tentatively, D is TRBD1 (5 bases). CDR3 length: 15 residues. V was cut by 0 bases and J by 9 bases, with 12 bases left in between. Germline lookup yields CDR1 SGHTA and CDR2 FQGTGA. The DNA of the CDR3 is TGTGCCAGCAGCTTAACGGGCGCGGGGGTTTCACCCCTCCACTTT. This codes for CASSLTGAGVSPLHF.

This clone appeared a few times. The chain employs TRBV28 and TRBJ1-1, with 7 positions matching TRBD1. The CDR3 runs to 15 residues. The trim removed 5 bases at V and 0 bases at J, leaving 6 bases unmatched. CDR1 is MDHEN, CDR2 SYDVKM, per germline. CDR3 protein: CASSPQQGMNTEAFF. Written as DNA, the CDR3 is TGTGCCAGCAGTCCTCAACAGGGGATGAACACTGAAGCTTTCTTT.

V is TRBV12-5 and J is TRBJ2-3; D ambiguous. V dropped 8 bases and J dropped 1 base, with 10 bases sitting between them. This CDR3 comprises 13 residues. CDR1 is LGHNT, CDR2 FRNRAP, per germline. Here the CDR3 DNA reads TGTGCTAGTTTGGTAAGCGGCACAGATACGCAGTATTTT. This sequence encodes CASLVSGTDTQYF.

This rearrangement joins TRBV6-5 to TRBJ2-1; no clear D gene. V lost 5 bases and J 2 bases, leaving 1 base between the germline ends. From germline, CDR1 is MNHEY and CDR2 SVGAGI. This CDR3 has 11 amino acids. The CDR3 protein is CASSTYNEQFF. CDR3 in DNA: TGTGCCAGCAGTACCTACAATGAGCAGTTCTTC.

This clone occurred a few times. The chain links TRBV4-1 to TRBJ2-7; 7 positions agree with TRBD1. The germline V gene has CDR1 MGHRA and CDR2 YSYEKL. V shed 5 bases and J 0 bases; nucleotides not matched to a gene: 7. This CDR3 is built from 15 residues. CDR3 protein: CASSFRDSSSYEQYF. CDR3 DNA: TGCGCCAGCAGCTTCCGGGACAGCAGCTCCTACGAGCAGTACTTC.

The chain recombines TRBV15 with TRBJ2-2, with 7 bases lining up with TRBD1. The CDR3 runs 15 residues. Losses at the gene ends were 4 bases for V and 7 bases for J; bases not matched to a gene: 9. The V gene's germline CDR1 is LNHNV and CDR2 YYDKDF (reference sequence). The chain's CDR3 is CATSTRQGVSGELFF. CDR3 bases: TGTGCCACCAGCACGAGGCAGGGGGTGAGCGGGGAGCTGTTTTTT.

This chain links TRBV6-5 with TRBJ2-7; D assignment may be TRBD1 or TRBD2 (5 bases each). The germline V gene has CDR1 MNHEY and CDR2 SVGAGI. The CDR3 has 11 amino acids. Deletions cut 4 bases from V and 6 bases from J, with 7 bases between. The CDR3 DNA sequence: TGTGCCAGCAGTTGGGGGAGCGAGCAGTACTTC. Translated, it gives CASSWGSEQYF.

This chain uses TRBV2 with TRBJ2-1; 9 nucleotides align to TRBD2. The germline CDR1 and CDR2 sequences are SNHLY and FYNNEI. V was clipped by 6 bases and J by 6 bases; unmatched bases: 6. The CDR3 runs 14 residues. As DNA, the CDR3 is TGTGCCAGCAGGGTGGGACTAGCTTCCAATGAGCAGTTCTTC. Protein sequence: CASRVGLASNEQFF.

This chain uses TRBV10-3 with TRBJ2-7; D could derive from TRBD1 or TRBD2 (7 bases each). Per the germline V gene, CDR1 is ENHRY and CDR2 is SYGVKD. Trimming took 3 bases from V and 2 from J, leaving 11 bases between them. The CDR3 extends over 14 amino acids. The CDR3 DNA sequence: TGTGCCATCAGTGACCAGGGGGGGACCTACGAGCAGTACTTC. Its translation is CAISDQGGTYEQYF.

The V and J genes are TRBV11-2 and TRBJ1-3; D not resolved. The V end lost 0 bases, the J end lost 0 bases, and 9 bases lay between the germline ends. The CDR3 spans 16 residues. In germline, CDR1 is SGHAT, CDR2 FQNNGV. This CDR3 is CASSLERLLSGNTIYF. The CDR3 DNA is TGTGCCAGCAGCTTAGAACGCTTACTCTCTGGAAACACCATATATTTT.

This sequence joins TRBV19 and TRBJ1-1; D is perhaps TRBD1 (5 bases). V was trimmed by 0 bases and J by 3 bases, leaving 8 bases between them. In germline, CDR1 is LNHDA, CDR2 SQIVND (reference sequence). The CDR3 loop spans 14 amino acids. In DNA, the CDR3 is TGTGCCAGTAGTATAGATCTAGGGGACACTGAAGCTTTCTTT. As protein: CASSIDLGDTEAFF.

The gene calls are TRBV4-3 and TRBJ2-1; no clear D. V was clipped by 0 bases and J by 1 base, with 16 bases between them. Germline V gene lookup returns CDR1 LGHNA and CDR2 YSLEER. This CDR3 spans 18 amino acids. In DNA, the CDR3 is TGCGCCAGCAGCCAAGAATACTCCCGGTATTCATCCTACAATGAGCAGTTCTTC. Amino acid sequence: CASSQEYSRYSSYNEQFF.

The chain employs TRBV5-1 and TRBJ1-3; TRBD1 agrees at 9 bases. After removal of 4 bases from V and 4 bases from J, the junction contained 9 bases not matched to a gene. The CDR3 is made up of 16 amino acids. Germline CDR1 is SGHRS and CDR2 is YFSETQ. This CDR3 reads CASSTGQGTSGNTIYF. CDR3 DNA sequence: TGCGCCAGCAGCACGGGACAGGGAACGTCCGGAAACACCATATATTTT.

This clone showed up just a few times. The rearrangement uses TRBV19 and TRBJ1-2; 8 positions match TRBD1. The V gene end was trimmed by 5 bases and the J gene end by 4 bases; junction bases not matched to a gene: 12. The CDR3 is 16 residues long. CDR1 is LNHDA, CDR2 SQIVND, per germline (reference sequence). In DNA, the CDR3 is TGTGCCAGTAGTCCGGGGACAGGCACACTAATCTATGGCTACACCTTC. Translation gives CASSPGTGTLIYGYTF.

The chain combines TRBV4-1 with TRBJ1-1, with 8 bases aligning to TRBD1. Germline CDR1 reads MGHRA; CDR2 reads YSYEKL. CDR3 length equals 15 residues. Trimming took 2 bases from V and 1 from J; bases not matched to a gene: 3. The chain's CDR3 is CASSQQGAGNTEAFF. DNA of the CDR3: TGCGCCAGCAGCCAACAGGGGGCAGGGAACACTGAAGCTTTCTTT.

The chain uses TRBV6-5 and TRBJ1-4; D uncertain. Germline lookup yields CDR1 MNHEY and CDR2 SVGAGI. This CDR3 contains 16 residues. Trimming took off 3 bases at V and 5 bases at J, with 16 bases between the two ends. In DNA form, the CDR3 reads TGTGCCAGCAGTTATTGGACCGGAGGTTCGAATGAAAAACTGTTTTTT. This translates into CASSYWTGGSNEKLFF.

The CDR3: CASSPISGGNTGELFF. The DNA for the CDR3 is TGTGCCAGCTCACCAATAAGCGGGGGGAACACCGGGGAGCTGTTTTTT. The rearrangement joins TRBV18 to TRBJ2-2, with TRBD2 matching over 8 bases. The CDR3 is 16 amino acids. The junction had 3 bases not matched to a gene; V was cut back by 2 bases and J by 1 base. CDR1 is KGHSH, CDR2 LQKENI, per germline.

The V gene is TRBV12-5, the J gene TRBJ1-5; D uncertain. This CDR3 has 13 amino acids. Germline CDR1 and CDR2: LGHNT and FRNRAP. V dropped 7 bases and J dropped 5 bases, with 12 bases sitting between them. CDR3 bases: TGTGCTAGTGCCTTAGAGATTTATCAGCCCCAGCATTTT. Amino acid sequence: CASALEIYQPQHF.

CDR3 amino acids: CASSQGPTTETQYF. Written as DNA, the CDR3 is TGTGCCAGCAGCCAAGGACCGACAACGGAGACCCAGTACTTC. This chain joins TRBV4-2 and TRBJ2-5; no clear D. V was pared by 1 base and J by 5 bases, with 11 bases between. Germline V lookup: CDR1 LGHNA, CDR2 YNFKEQ. The CDR3 is made up of 14 amino acids.

The chain uses TRBV10-3 and TRBJ2-5; 12 positions agree with TRBD2. This CDR3 has 14 amino acids. Germline trimming cut 6 bases from V and 5 bases from J; bases unmatched to any gene: 4. Germline CDR1 ENHRY, CDR2 SYGVKD. The CDR3 sequence: CAIRASGGAETQYF. In DNA form, the CDR3 reads TGTGCCATCAGGGCTAGCGGGGGGGCGGAGACCCAGTACTTC.

Here the CDR3 reads CASTSPRGEQYF. DNA of the CDR3: TGTGCCAGCACCTCCCCCCGTGGGGAGCAGTACTTC. This sequence joins TRBV7-8 and TRBJ2-7; D gene uncertain. The V gene lost 7 bases and the J gene lost 7 bases, with 14 bases spanning the gap. Looked up from germline, CDR1 is SGHVS and CDR2 is FQNEAQ. The CDR3 runs to 12 residues.

The chain carries TRBV7-9 and TRBJ2-1, with TRBD1 as a possible D gene (5 bases). Germline values: CDR1 SEHNR, CDR2 FQNEAQ (reference sequence). Trimming left V 5 bases short and J 4 bases short, with 15 bases between. CDR3 length: 15 residues. Here the CDR3 DNA reads TGTGCCAGCAGCCAGGGCAGGGTGGCGTACAATGAGCAGTTCTTC. It encodes CASSQGRVAYNEQFF.

The chain is built from TRBV11-2 and TRBJ2-6, with D perhaps matching TRBD2 (5 bases). Germline V gene lookup returns CDR1 SGHAT and CDR2 FQNNGV. The CDR3 extends over 15 amino acids. V dropped 8 bases and J dropped 0 bases, with 11 bases sitting between them. The CDR3: CASGSLDSGANVLTF. The CDR3 DNA sequence: TGTGCCAGCGGGAGTCTCGACTCTGGGGCCAACGTCCTGACTTTC.

The chain couples TRBV7-9 to TRBJ1-3; 9 bases are a match to TRBD1. There are 15 residues in the CDR3. Germline CDR1 reads SEHNR; CDR2 reads FQNEAQ (reference sequence). J gave up 3 bases and V 5 bases, and 5 bases lay outside the gene matches. The CDR3 region is CASSKQGASGNTIYF. The CDR3 DNA reads TGTGCCAGCAGCAAACAGGGGGCGAGTGGAAACACCATATATTTT.

The CDR3 DNA follows: TGCGCCAGCAGTGGGGGGGCCGACACCGGGGAGCTGTTTTTT. It specifies CASSGGADTGELFF. The rearrangement joins TRBV10-1 to TRBJ2-2; D may be TRBD1 or TRBD2 (6 bases each). CDR1 WNHNN and CDR2 SYGVQD come from the germline V gene (reference sequence). The CDR3 covers 14 residues. The V end was cut by 4 bases, the J end by 3 bases, with 9 bases between.

This chain links TRBV19 with TRBJ1-2, with 10 nucleotides matching TRBD1. This CDR3 has 14 residues. V shed 5 bases and J 4 bases; nucleotides not matched to a gene: 4. Germline values: CDR1 LNHDA, CDR2 SQIVND (reference sequence). As DNA, the CDR3 is TGTGCCAGTAGTGACAGGGGGCCCGGCTATGGCTACACCTTC. Amino acid sequence: CASSDRGPGYGYTF.